This TCR beta chain comes out of a study of blood T cells in healthy people across ages. This clonotype came up a few times. The length of the CDR3 is 16 residues. Germline CDR1 reads SGHTA; CDR2 reads FQGNSA. V trimming: 1 base; J trimming: 4 bases; junction bases outside the gene matches: 7. PCR was performed a second time for roughly 6 to 12 cycles using a sample-barcoded 5' primer and a J-beta primer mix. MiXCR was run by TCRdb on the 5' RACE reads, yielding one entry per CDR3 protein. The data contain 450,000 to 650,000 distinct CDR3 sequences, about 25% of them seen just once; the ten biggest clones take up roughly 9%. These same data were also listed under a study on T cells of mothers and their children. According to that study: Per 15 ul, 1.5 ug of RNA was used, with all extracted RNA going into cDNA synthesis.

This chain joins TRBV7-2 and TRBJ2-1; the match to TRBD2 covers 7 bases. The origin of this receptor is a boy aged 5 to 17 in good health. Specimen: blood. This CDR3 reads CASSLVGGGGYNEQFF. Written as DNA, the CDR3 is TGTGCCAGCAGCTTAGTGGGCGGGGGAGGGTACAATGAGCAGTTCTTC.